The clone carrying this TCR beta chain was detected only a few times. No antigen is known for it. This record belongs to a study of CD8 T cells in ankylosing spondylitis. V lost 5 bases, J lost 3 bases, and 10 bases lay in between. CDR1 and CDR2 from the germline V gene are SQVTM and ANQGSEA. The CDR3 runs to 12 residues. TCRdb analysed the 5' RACE reads with MiXCR anew, one entry per CDR3 protein. The repertoire holds 30,000 to 35,000 distinct CDR3 sequences, with less than 40% as singletons. Study-wide findings and caveats: CD8+ by phenotype, disease-linked clones were relatively rare in peripheral blood. Among TCR beta sequences, a motif of under 10 highly homologous variants appeared characteristic of ankylosing spondylitis blood.

Sequences were obtained from synovial fluid, either unsorted or a sorted T cell fraction (not recorded which). The receptor comes from a male donor with ankylosing spondylitis. The chain recombines TRBV29-1 with TRBJ2-5, with D possibly being TRBD1 (6 bases). Written as DNA, the CDR3 is TGCAGCGTTCAGGGGAAGAAAGAGACCCAGTACTTC. Encoded protein: CSVQGKKETQYF. The whole variable domain, remainder taken from reference TRBV29-1 and TRBJ2-5, is SAVISQKPSRDICQRGTSLTIQCQVDSQVTMMFWYRQQPGQSLTLIATANQGSEATYESGFVIDKFPISRPNLTFSTLTVSNMSPEDSSIYLCSVQGKKETQYFGPGTRLLVL.